The 12 T cell receptor beta chains in this list originate from one sample, sequenced in a study of regulatory and conventional T cells in RAG deficiency. Clones were sequenced by immunoSEQ multiplex PCR, and TCRdb holds only the in-frame ones, with some missing. The sample gives around 29,000 clones, around 96% of which show up once; roughly 0.32% is in the top ten. The sorted conventional CD4+ T cells were CD25-low and CD127-high, with genomic DNA sequenced. These data were also reused for a study on regulatory T cells. From that study: The PCR used 52 TRBV and 13 TRBJ primers.

The sample comprised CD25- CD4+ T cells sorted from blood. The receptors derive from a human donor in good health.

The chain combines TRBV19 with TRBJ1-1, with TRBD1 matching over 9 bases. Trimming cost V 2 bases and J 3 bases; bases outside gene matches: 7. This CDR3 contains 16 residues. Germline CDR1 LNHDA, CDR2 SQIVND (reference sequence). Here the CDR3 reads CASSILRGQGDTEAFF. In DNA, the CDR3 is TGTGCCAGTAGTATACTCAGGGGACAGGGTGACACTGAAGCTTTCTTT.

The chain links TRBV18 to TRBJ2-2, with TRBD2 matching over 11 bases. Per germline, CDR1 KGHSH and CDR2 LQKENI. Unmatched junction bases numbered 5, after V lost 8 bases and J lost 0 bases. The CDR3 spans 16 residues. CDR3 region: CASPGTSGSNTGELFF. As DNA, the CDR3 is TGTGCCAGCCCGGGGACTAGCGGATCGAACACCGGGGAGCTGTTTTTT.

This clone showed up just once. At one boundary the junction diverges from the germline segment, which might be a read error. The chain joins TRBV19 to TRBJ2-1; 9 bases fit TRBD2. CDR3 length: 15 residues. Germline V gene data show CDR1 as LNHDA and CDR2 as SQIVND (reference sequence). In DNA form, the CDR3 reads TGTGCCAGTAGGATAGCGGGAGAAGGGAGCAATGAGCAGTTCTTC. Translated: CASRIAGEGSNEQFF.

The chain couples TRBV9 to TRBJ2-1, with D perhaps matching TRBD1 (8 bases). Germline loops: CDR1 SGDLS, CDR2 YYNGEE. The CDR3 is 15 residues long. The ends were cut back, 6 bases at V and 1 base at J, with 14 bases in the middle. This CDR3 reads CASTIQGGSYNEQFF. The CDR3 DNA reads as TGTGCCAGCACCATACAGGGGGGGTCCTACAATGAGCAGTTCTTC.

The rearrangement joins TRBV18 to TRBJ2-2; D may be TRBD2 (6 bases). Germline V gene data show CDR1 as KGHSH and CDR2 as LQKENI. This CDR3 has 15 amino acids. V lost 3 bases, J lost 6 bases, and 14 bases lay in between. CDR3 sequence reads: CASSPAGRAPGELFF. CDR3 in DNA: TGTGCCAGCTCACCCGCGGGACGGGCCCCCGGGGAGCTGTTTTTT. The full variable domain, with the rest looked up from reference TRBV18 and TRBJ2-2, is NAGVMQNPRHLVRRRGQEARLRCSPMKGHSHVYWYRQLPEEGLKFMVYLQKENIIDESGMPKERFSAEFPKEGPSILRIQQVVRGDSAAYFCASSPAGRAPGELFFGEGSRLTVL.

The chain carries TRBV30 and TRBJ1-5; 7 bases agree with TRBD1. CDR1 is GTSNPN, CDR2 SVGIG, per germline (reference sequence). The CDR3 sequence is 15 residues long. V gave up 0 bases and J gave up 6 bases; unmatched junction bases: 8. CDR3 DNA sequence: TGTGCCTGGAGTGTACTCACAGGGGCATTTCAGCCCCAGCATTTT. It encodes CAWSVLTGAFQPQHF.

The chain uses TRBV5-4 and TRBJ2-3, with 7 bases aligning to TRBD2. With 0 bases clipped from V and 4 bases from J, the junction kept 11 bases outside the gene matches. Germline V gene sequence: CDR1 SGHNT, CDR2 YYREEE (reference sequence). This CDR3 region has 17 residues. CDR3: CASSLVGTTPGPDTQYF. The CDR3, as DNA: TGTGCCAGCAGCTTGGTGGGGACTACCCCGGGCCCAGATACGCAGTATTTT.

V usage is TRBV5-1 and J usage is TRBJ1-1; D call uncertain. Between the trimmed V and J ends, which lost 5 bases and 4 bases, there was a span of 18 bases. This CDR3 region has 15 residues. CDR1 is SGHRS and CDR2 is YFSETQ in the germline V gene. CDR3: CASRPEMGISTEAFF. The CDR3 DNA sequence: TGCGCCAGCAGACCCGAGATGGGCATTAGCACTGAAGCTTTCTTT. Variable domain in full (rest from reference TRBV5-1 and TRBJ1-1): KAGVTQTPRYLIKTRGQQVTLSCSPISGHRSVSWYQQTPGQGLQFLFEYFSETQRNKGNFPGRFSGRQFSNSRSEMNVSTLELGDSALYLCASRPEMGISTEAFFGQGTRLTVV.

This chain joins TRBV6-5 and TRBJ2-1; 7 nucleotides align to TRBD1. This CDR3 has 16 amino acids. The V and J ends lost 2 bases and 2 bases, in that order; junction bases with no gene match: 6. Germline CDR1 is MNHEY and CDR2 is SVGAGI. The CDR3 DNA reads as TGTGCCAGCAGTTACGATCGGCAGGGGGCCTACAATGAGCAGTTCTTC. Residues: CASSYDRQGAYNEQFF.

The sample holds one count of this clone. This chain links TRBV30 with TRBJ1-2; 7 positions match TRBD1. This CDR3 is 14 amino acids long. Per germline, CDR1 GTSNPN and CDR2 SVGIG (reference sequence). The trim removed 1 base at V and 3 bases at J, leaving 5 bases unmatched. The CDR3 reads CAWSETGADYGYTF. CDR3 DNA sequence: TGTGCCTGGAGTGAAACAGGGGCTGACTATGGCTACACCTTC.

Of note for this clone: At the DNA level, this CDR3 is encoded by other sequences in the same sample as well. The gene calls are TRBV5-8 and TRBJ2-1; D is ambiguous. Trimming pared 4 bases from V and 0 bases from J, leaving 17 bases between. Germline V lookup: CDR1 SGHTS, CDR2 YDEGEE. The CDR3 has 17 amino acids. Here the CDR3 reads CASSAMLAGSSYNEQFF. The CDR3 DNA reads TGTGCCAGCAGCGCAATGTTAGCTGGTAGCTCCTACAATGAGCAGTTCTTC.

This chain links TRBV10-1 with TRBJ1-3, with D uncertain. Trimming removed 6 bases at V and 4 bases at J, with 16 bases between. This CDR3 region has 15 residues. CDR1 is WNHNN, CDR2 SYGVQD, per germline (reference sequence). In nucleotides, the CDR3 is TGCGCCAGCAGCGGTTGGTTTCCGGGGGGAAACACCATATATTTT. This gives the protein CASSGWFPGGNTIYF.